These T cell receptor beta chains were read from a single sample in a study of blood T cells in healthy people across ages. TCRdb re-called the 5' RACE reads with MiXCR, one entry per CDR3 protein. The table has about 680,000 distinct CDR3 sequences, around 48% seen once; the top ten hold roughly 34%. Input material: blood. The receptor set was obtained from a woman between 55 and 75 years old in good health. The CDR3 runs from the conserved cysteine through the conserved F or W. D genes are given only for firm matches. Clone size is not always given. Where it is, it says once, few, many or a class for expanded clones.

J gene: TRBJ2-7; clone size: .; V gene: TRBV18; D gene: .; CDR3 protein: CASSAPLQGLFINEQYF; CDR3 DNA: TGTGCCAGCTCAGCCCCTCTACAGGGTCTATTTATCAACGAGCAGTACTTC
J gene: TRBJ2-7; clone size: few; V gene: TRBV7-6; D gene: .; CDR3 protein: CASSLQSSSYEQYF; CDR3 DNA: TGTGCCAGCAGCCTTCAATCCAGCTCCTACGAGCAGTACTTC
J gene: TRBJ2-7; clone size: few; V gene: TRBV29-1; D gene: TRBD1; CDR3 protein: CSGGTGGSYEQYF; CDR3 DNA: TGCAGCGGCGGGACAGGAGGGTCCTACGAGCAGTACTTC
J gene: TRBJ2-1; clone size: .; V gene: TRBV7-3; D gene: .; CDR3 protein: CASSLWMEDEQFF; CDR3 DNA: TGTGCCAGCAGCTTATGGATGGAGGATGAGCAGTTCTTC
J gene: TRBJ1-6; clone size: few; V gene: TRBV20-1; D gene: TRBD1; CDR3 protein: CSARDPGQHSPLHF; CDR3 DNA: TGCAGTGCTAGAGATCCGGGACAGCATTCACCCCTCCACTTT
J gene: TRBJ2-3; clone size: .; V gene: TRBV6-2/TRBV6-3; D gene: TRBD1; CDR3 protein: CASSYRGTGGPGDTQYF; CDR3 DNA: TGTGCCAGCAGTTACCGCGGGACAGGGGGCCCGGGGGATACGCAGTATTTT
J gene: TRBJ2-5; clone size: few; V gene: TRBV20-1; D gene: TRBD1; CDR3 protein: CSAEDRVVETQYF; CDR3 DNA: TGCAGTGCGGAGGACAGGGTGGTAGAGACCCAGTACTTC
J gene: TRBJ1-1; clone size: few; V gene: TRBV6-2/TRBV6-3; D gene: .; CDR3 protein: CASRTGGREAFF; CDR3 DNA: TGTGCCAGCAGAACAGGTGGTCGTGAAGCTTTCTTT
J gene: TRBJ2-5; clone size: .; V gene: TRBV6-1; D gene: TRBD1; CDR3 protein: CASERGTAEETQYF; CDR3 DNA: TGTGCCAGCGAGAGAGGGACAGCCGAAGAGACCCAGTACTTC
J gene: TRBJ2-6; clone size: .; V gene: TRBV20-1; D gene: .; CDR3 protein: CSARGGEGRFSGANVLTF; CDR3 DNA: TGCAGTGCTAGGGGGGGTGAGGGAAGGTTCTCTGGGGCCAACGTCCTGACTTTC
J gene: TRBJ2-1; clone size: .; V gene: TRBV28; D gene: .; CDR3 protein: CASSARGDNEQFF; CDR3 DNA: TGTGCCAGCAGTGCCAGGGGTGACAATGAGCAGTTCTTC
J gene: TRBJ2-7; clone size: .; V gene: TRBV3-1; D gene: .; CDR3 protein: CASSQDYLQDPRKQYF; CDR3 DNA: TGTGCCAGCAGCCAAGATTATCTACAAGACCCTAGAAAGCAGTACTTC
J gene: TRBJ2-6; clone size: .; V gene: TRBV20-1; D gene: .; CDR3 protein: CSARVVAGANVLTF; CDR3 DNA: TGCAGTGCTAGGGTAGTTGCTGGGGCCAACGTCCTGACTTTC
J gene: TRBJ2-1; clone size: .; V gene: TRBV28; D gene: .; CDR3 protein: CASSRARTYNEQFF; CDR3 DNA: TGTGCCAGCAGCCGTGCACGAACCTACAATGAGCAGTTCTTC
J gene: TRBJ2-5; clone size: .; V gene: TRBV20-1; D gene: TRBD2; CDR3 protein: CSARDLLAGGPETQYF; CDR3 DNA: TGCAGTGCTAGAGATTTACTAGCGGGAGGGCCGGAGACCCAGTACTTC
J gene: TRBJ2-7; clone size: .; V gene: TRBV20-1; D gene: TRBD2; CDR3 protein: CSARLGQAGEYF; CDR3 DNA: TGCAGTGCTAGGTTGGGCCAAGCGGGAGAGTACTTC
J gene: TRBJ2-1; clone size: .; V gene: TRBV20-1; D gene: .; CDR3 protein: CSAYRAPKEQFF; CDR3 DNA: TGCAGTGCTTATAGGGCCCCAAAGGAGCAGTTCTTC
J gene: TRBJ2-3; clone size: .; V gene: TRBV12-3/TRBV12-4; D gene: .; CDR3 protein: CASSNWSTDTQYF; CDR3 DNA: TGTGCCAGCAGCAACTGGAGCACAGATACGCAGTATTTT
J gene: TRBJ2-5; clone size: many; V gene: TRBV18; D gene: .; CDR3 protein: CASSPRLQETQYF; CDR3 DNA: TGTGCCAGCTCACCAAGGCTTCAAGAGACCCAGTACTTC
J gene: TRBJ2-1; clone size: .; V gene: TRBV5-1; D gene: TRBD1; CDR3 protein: CASSTRTGGNNEQFF; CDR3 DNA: TGCGCCAGCAGCACAAGGACAGGGGGAAACAATGAGCAGTTCTTC
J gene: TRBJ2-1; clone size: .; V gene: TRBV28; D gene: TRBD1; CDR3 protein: CASLRDRGYNEQFF; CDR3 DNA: TGTGCCAGTCTCCGGGACAGGGGGTACAATGAGCAGTTCTTC
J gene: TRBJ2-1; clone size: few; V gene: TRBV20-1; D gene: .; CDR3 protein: CSANFVTGYNEQFF; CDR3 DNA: TGCAGTGCTAACTTTGTGACGGGGTACAATGAGCAGTTCTTC
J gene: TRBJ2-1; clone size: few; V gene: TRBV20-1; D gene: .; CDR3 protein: CSASRNNEQFF; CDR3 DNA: TGCAGTGCGTCGAGGAACAATGAGCAGTTCTTC